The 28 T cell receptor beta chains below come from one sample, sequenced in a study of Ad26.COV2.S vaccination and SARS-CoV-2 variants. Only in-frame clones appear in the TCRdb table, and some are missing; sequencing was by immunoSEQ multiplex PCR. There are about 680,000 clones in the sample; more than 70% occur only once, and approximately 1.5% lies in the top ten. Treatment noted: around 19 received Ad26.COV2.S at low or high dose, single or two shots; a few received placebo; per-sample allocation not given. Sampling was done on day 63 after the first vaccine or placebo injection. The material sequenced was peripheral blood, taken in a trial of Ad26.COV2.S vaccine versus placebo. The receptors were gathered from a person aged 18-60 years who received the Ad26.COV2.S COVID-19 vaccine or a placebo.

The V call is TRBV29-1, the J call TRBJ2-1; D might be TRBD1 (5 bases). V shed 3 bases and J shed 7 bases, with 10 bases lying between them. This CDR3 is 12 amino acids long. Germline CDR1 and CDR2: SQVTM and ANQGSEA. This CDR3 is CSVDKGLNEQFF. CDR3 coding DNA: TGCAGCGTTGATAAGGGGTTGAATGAGCAGTTCTTC.

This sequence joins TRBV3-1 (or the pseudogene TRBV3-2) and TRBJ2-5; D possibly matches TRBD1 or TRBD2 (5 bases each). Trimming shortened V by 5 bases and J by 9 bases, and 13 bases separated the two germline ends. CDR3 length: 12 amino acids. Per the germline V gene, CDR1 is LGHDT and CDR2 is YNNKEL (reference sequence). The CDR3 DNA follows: TGTGCCAGCAGCTTTGGGGGTAAGGCCCAGTACTTC. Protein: CASSFGGKAQYF.

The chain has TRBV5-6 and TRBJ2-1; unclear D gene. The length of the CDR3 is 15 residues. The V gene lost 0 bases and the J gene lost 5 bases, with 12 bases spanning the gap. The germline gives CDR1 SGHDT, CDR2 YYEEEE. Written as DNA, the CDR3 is TGTGCCAGCAGCTTGGGGACGGTCTTCGACAATGAGCAGTTCTTC. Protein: CASSLGTVFDNEQFF.

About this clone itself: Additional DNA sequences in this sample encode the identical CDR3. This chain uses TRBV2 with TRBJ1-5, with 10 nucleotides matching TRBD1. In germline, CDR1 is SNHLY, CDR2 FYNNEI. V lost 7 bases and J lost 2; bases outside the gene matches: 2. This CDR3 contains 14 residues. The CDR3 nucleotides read TGTGCCAGCACCGGGACAGGGGGCAATCAGCCCCAGCATTTT. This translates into CASTGTGGNQPQHF. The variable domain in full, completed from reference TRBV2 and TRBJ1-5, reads EPEVTQTPSHQVTQMGQEVILRCVPISNHLYFYWYRQILGQKVEFLVSFYNNEISEKSEIFDDQFSVERPDGSNFTLKIRSTKLEDSAMYFCASTGTGGNQPQHFGDGTRLSIL.

The CDR3, as DNA: TGTGCCAGTAGTCTACGCGGGGGGAGAGGCGAGCAGTACTTC. It yields the protein CASSLRGGRGEQYF. This chain links TRBV19 with TRBJ2-7; 8 bases are shared with TRBD2. After removal of 5 bases from V and 6 bases from J, the junction contained 9 bases not matched to a gene. Per germline, CDR1 LNHDA and CDR2 SQIVND (reference sequence). The CDR3 is made up of 14 amino acids.

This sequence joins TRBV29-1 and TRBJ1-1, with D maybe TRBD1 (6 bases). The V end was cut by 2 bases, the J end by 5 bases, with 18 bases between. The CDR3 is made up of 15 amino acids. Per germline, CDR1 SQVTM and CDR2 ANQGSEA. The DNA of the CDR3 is TGCAGCGTTGAAACGATAGCCAGGGGCTGGACTGAAGCTTTCTTT. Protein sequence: CSVETIARGWTEAFF.

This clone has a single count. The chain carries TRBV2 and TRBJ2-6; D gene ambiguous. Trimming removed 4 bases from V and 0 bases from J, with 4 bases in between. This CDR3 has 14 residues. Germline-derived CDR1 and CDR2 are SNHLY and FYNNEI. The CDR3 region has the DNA TGTGCCAGCAGTGTCTACTCTGGGGCCAACGTCCTGACTTTC. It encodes CASSVYSGANVLTF.

The CDR3 region is CASSPVPVSSYNSPLHF. The CDR3 DNA is TGTGCCAGCAGTCCCGTACCCGTTAGCTCCTATAATTCACCCCTCCACTTT. The V call is TRBV25-1, the J call TRBJ1-6; D not resolved. Germline CDR1 is MGHDK and CDR2 is SYGVNS. Between the trimmed V and J ends, which lost 5 bases and 0 bases, there was a span of 14 bases. The CDR3 is 17 residues long.

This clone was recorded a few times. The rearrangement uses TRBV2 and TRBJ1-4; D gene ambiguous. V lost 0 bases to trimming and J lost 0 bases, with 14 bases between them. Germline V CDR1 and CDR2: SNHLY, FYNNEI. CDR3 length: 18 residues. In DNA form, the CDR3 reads TGTGCCAGCAGTGAAGCGCAGTTAGGTGGGGCAACTAATGAAAAACTGTTTTTT. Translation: CASSEAQLGGATNEKLFF.

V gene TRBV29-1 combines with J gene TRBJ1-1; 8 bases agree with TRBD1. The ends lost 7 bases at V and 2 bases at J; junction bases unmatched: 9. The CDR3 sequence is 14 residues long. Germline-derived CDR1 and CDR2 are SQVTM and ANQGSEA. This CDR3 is CSGHPGQVNTEAFF. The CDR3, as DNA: TGCAGCGGGCACCCGGGACAGGTTAACACTGAAGCTTTCTTT.

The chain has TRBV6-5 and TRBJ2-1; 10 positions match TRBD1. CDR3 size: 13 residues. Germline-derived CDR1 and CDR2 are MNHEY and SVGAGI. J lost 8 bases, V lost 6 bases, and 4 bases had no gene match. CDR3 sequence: CASRRQGAYEQFF. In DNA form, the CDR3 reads TGTGCCAGCAGGCGACAGGGGGCTTATGAGCAGTTCTTC.

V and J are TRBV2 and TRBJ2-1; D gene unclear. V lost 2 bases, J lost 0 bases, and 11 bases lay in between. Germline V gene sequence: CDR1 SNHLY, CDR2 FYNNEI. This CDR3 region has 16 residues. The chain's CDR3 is CASSEYSHLSYNEQFF. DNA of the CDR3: TGTGCCAGCAGTGAATATTCCCACCTCTCCTACAATGAGCAGTTCTTC.

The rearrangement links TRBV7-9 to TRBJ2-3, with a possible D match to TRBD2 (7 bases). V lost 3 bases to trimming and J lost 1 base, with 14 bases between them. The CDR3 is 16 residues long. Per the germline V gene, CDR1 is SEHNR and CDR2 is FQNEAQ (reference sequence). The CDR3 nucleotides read TGTGCCAGCAGCTTTCGGGGGGCAGGGGGCACAGATACGCAGTATTTT. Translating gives CASSFRGAGGTDTQYF.

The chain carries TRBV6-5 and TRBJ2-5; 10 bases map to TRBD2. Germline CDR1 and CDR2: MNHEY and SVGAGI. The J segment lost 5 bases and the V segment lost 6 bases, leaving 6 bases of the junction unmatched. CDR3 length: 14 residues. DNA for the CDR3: TGTGCCAGCAGGACTAGCGGGCTATTGGAGACCCAGTACTTC. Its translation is CASRTSGLLETQYF.

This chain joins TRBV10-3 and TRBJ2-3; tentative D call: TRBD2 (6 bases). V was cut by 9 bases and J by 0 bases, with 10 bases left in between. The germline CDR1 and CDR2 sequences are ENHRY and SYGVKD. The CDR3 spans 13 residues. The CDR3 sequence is CAMRDSSTDTQYF. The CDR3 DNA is TGTGCCATGAGGGACTCTAGCACAGATACGCAGTATTTT.

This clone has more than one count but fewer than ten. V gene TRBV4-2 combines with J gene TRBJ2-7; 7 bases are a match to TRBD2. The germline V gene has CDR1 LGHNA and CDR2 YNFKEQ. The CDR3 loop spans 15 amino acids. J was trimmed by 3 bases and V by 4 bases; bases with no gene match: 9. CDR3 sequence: CASSPSGTGIYEQYF. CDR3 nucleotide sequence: TGTGCCAGCAGCCCCAGCGGGACTGGCATCTACGAGCAGTACTTC.

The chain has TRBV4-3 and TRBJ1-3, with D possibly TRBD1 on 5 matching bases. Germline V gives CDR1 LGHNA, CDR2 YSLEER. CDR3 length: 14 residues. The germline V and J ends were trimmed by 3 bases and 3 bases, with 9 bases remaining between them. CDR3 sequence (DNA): TGCGCCAGCAGCCAGGGGGAAATTGGAAACACCATATATTTT. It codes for CASSQGEIGNTIYF.

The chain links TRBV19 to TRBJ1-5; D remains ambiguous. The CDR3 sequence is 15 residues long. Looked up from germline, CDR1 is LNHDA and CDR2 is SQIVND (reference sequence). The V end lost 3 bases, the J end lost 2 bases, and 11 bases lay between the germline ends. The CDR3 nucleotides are TGTGCCAGTAGTATCCCCGGGAACGGCAATCAGCCCCAGCATTTT. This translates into CASSIPGNGNQPQHF.

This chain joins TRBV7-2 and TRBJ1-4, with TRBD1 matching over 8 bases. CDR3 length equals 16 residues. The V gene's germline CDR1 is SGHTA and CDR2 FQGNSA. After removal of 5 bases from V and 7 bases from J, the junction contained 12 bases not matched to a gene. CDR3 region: CASSPHPRGQGEKLFF. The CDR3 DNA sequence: TGTGCCAGCAGCCCCCACCCCAGGGGGCAGGGTGAAAAACTGTTTTTT.

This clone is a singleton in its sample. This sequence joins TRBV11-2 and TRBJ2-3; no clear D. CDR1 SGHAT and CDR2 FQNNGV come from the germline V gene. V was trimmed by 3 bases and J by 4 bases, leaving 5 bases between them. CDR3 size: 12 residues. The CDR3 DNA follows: TGTGCCAGCAGCTTGTTCCCAGATACGCAGTATTTT. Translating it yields CASSLFPDTQYF.

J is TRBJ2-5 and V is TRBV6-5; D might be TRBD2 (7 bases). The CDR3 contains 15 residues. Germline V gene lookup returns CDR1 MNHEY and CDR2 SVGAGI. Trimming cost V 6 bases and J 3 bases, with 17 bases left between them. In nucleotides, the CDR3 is TGTGCCAGCAGACCGCGGGGGCGGATGGAAGAGACCCAGTACTTC. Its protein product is CASRPRGRMEETQYF.

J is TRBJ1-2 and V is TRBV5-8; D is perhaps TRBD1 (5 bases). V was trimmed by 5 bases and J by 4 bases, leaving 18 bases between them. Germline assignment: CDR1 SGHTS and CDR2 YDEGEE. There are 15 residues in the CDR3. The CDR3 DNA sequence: TGTGCCAGCAGTGTGGGGTGGGGGGAGGCCTATGGCTACACCTTC. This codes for CASSVGWGEAYGYTF.

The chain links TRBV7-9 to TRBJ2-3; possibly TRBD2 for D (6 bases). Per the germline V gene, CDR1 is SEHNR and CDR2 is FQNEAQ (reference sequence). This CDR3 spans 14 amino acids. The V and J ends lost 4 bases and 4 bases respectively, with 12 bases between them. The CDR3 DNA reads TGTGCCAGCAGCTCTGCGGGAATCGCAGATACGCAGTATTTT. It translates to CASSSAGIADTQYF.

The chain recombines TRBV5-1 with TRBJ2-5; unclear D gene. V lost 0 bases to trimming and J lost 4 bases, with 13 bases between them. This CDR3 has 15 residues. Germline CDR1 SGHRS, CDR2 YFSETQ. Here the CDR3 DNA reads TGCGCCAGCAGCTTGGCCGAGATCCCCTCAGAGACCCAGTACTTC. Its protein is CASSLAEIPSETQYF.

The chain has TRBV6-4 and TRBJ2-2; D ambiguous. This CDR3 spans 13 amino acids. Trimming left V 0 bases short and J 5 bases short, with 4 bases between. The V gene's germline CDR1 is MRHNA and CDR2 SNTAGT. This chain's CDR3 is CASSDSATGELFF. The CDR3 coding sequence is TGTGCCAGCAGTGACTCAGCGACCGGGGAGCTGTTTTTT.

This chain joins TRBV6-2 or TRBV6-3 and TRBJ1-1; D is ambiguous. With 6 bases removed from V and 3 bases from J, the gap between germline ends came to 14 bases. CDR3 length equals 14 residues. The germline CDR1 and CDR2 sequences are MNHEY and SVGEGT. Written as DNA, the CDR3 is TGTGCCAGCAGCCGGCCCTGGACGGACACTGAAGCTTTCTTT. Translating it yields CASSRPWTDTEAFF.

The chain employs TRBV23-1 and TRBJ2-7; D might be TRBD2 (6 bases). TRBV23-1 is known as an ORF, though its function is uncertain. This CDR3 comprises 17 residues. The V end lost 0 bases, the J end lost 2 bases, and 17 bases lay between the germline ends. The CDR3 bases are TGCGCCAGCAGTCAATCTGGCGGGGATAGAGCCCCCTACGAGCAGTACTTC. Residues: CASSQSGGDRAPYEQYF.

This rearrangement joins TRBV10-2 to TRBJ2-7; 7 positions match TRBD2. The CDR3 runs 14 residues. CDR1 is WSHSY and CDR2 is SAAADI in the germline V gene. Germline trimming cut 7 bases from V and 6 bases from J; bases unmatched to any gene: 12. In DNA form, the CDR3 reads TGCGCCAGCATCCCCCCGGGAGGCTACAGCGAGCAGTACTTC. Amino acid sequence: CASIPPGGYSEQYF.